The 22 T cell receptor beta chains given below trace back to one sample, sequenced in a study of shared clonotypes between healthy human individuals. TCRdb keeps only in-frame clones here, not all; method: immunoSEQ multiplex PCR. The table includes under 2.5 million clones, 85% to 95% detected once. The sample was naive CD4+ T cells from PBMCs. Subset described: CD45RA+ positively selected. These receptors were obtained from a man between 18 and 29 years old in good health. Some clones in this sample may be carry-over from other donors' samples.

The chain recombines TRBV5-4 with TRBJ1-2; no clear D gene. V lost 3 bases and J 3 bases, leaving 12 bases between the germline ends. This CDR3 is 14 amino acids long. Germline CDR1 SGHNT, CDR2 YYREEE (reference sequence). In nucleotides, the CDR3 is TGTGCCAGCAGCTCCCCCCGACGAGACTATGGCTACACCTTC. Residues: CASSSPRRDYGYTF. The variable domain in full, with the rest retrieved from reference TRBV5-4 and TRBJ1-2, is ETGVTQSPTHLIKTRGQQVTLRCSSQSGHNTVSWYQQALGQGPQFIFQYYREEENGRGNFPPRFSGLQFPNYSSELNVNALELDDSALYLCASSSPRRDYGYTFGSGTRLTVV.

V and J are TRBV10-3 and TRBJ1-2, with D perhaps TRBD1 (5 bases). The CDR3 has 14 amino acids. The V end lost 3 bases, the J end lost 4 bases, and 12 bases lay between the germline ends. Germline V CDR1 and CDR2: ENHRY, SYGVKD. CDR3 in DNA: TGTGCCATCAGTGACAGGGTTGAGCGCTATGGCTACACCTTC. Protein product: CAISDRVERYGYTF.

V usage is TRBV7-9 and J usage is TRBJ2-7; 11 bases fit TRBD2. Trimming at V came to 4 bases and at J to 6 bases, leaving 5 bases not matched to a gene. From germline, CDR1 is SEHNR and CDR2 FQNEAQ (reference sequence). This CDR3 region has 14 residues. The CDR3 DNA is TGTGCCAGCAGCTCCGGACTAGCGGGTTCCGAGCAGTACTTC. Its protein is CASSSGLAGSEQYF. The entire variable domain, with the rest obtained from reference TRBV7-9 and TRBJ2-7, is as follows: DTGVSQNPRHKITKRGQNVTFRCDPISEHNRLYWYRQTLGQGPEFLTYFQNEAQLEKSRLLSDRFSAERPKGSFSTLEIQRTEQGDSAMYLCASSSGLAGSEQYFGPGTRLTVT.

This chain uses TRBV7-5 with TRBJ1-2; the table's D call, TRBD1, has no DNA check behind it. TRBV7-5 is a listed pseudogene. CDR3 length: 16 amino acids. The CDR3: CARSLAWQGEGYGYTF. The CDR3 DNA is TGTGCCAGAAGCCTCGCTTGGCAGGGGGAAGGCTATGGCTACACCTTC.

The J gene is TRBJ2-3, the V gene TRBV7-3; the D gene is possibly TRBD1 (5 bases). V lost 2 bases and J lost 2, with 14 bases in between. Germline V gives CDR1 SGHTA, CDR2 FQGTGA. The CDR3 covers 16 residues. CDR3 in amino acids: CASSLGAAILTDTQYF. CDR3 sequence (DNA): TGTGCCAGCAGCTTAGGGGCCGCTATCCTCACAGATACGCAGTATTTT.

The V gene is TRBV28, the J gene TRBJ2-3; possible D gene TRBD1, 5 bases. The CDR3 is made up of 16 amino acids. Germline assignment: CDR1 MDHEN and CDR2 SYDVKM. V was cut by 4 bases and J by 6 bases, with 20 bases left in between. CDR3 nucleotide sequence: TGTGCCAGCAGTTCCCCAGGGTTGCTAAACAGGGATACGCAGTATTTT. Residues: CASSSPGLLNRDTQYF.

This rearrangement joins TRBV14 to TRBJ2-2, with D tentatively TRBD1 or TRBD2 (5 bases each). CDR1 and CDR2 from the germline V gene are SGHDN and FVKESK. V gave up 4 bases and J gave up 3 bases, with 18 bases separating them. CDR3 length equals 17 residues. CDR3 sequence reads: CASSRYPGQGDTGELFF. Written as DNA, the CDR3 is TGTGCCAGCAGCCGATACCCAGGCCAGGGAGACACCGGGGAGCTGTTTTTT.

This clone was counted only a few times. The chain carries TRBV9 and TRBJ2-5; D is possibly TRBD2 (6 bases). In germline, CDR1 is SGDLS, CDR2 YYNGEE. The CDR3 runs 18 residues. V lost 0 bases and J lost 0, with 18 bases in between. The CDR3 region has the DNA TGTGCCAGCAGCGTAGGCGTTAGCGGAGGTCCGTACCAAGAGACCCAGTACTTC. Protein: CASSVGVSGGPYQETQYF.

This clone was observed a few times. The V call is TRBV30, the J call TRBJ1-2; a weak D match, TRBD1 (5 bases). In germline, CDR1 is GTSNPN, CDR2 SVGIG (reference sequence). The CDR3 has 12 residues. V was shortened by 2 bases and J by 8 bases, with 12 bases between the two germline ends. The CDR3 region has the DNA TGTGCCTGGAGTTCCAGGGATTACGGCTACACCTTC. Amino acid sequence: CAWSSRDYGYTF.

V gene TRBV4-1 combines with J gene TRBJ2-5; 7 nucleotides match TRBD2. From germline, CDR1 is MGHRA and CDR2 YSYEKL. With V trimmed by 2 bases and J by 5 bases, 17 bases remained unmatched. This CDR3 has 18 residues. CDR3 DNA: TGCGCCAGCAGCCAACTGGGGGAGGGTAACAAACACTGGGAGACCCAGTACTTC. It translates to CASSQLGEGNKHWETQYF.

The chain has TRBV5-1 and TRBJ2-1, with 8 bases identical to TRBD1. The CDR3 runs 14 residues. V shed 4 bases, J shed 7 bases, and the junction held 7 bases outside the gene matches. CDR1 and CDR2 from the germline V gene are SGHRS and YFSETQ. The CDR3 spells CASSTQGAGNEQFF. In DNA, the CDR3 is TGCGCCAGCAGCACCCAGGGGGCAGGTAATGAGCAGTTCTTC.

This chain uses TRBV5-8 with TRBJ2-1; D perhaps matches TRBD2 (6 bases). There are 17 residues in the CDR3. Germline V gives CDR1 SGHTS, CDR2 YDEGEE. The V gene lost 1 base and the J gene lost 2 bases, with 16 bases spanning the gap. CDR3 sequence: CASSLLGDSKAYNEQFF. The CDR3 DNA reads TGTGCCAGCAGCTTGTTGGGGGACTCTAAGGCCTACAATGAGCAGTTCTTC.

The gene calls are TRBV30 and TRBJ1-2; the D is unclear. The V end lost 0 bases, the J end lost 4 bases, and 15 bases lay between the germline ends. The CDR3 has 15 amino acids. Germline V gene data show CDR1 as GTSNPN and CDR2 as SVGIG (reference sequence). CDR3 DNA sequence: TGTGCCTGGAGTGTATATCCGGCAAGCGGCTATGGCTACACCTTC. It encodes CAWSVYPASGYGYTF. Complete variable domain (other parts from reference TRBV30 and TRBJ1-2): SQTIHQWPATLVQPVGSPLSLECTVEGTSNPNLYWYRQAAGRGLQLLFYSVGIGQISSEVPQNLSASRPQDRQFILSSKKLLLSDSGFYLCAWSVYPASGYGYTFGSGTRLTVV.

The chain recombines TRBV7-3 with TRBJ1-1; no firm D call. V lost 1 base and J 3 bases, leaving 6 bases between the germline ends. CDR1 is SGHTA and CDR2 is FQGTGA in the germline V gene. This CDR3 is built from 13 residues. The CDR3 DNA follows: TGTGCCAGCAGCTTAATAACGGACACTGAAGCTTTCTTT. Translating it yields CASSLITDTEAFF.

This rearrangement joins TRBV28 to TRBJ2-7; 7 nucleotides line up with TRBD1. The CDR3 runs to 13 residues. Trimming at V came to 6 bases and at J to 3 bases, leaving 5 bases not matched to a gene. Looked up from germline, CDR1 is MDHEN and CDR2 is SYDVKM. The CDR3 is CASRTGRIYEQYF. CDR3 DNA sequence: TGTGCCAGCAGGACAGGGAGAATCTACGAGCAGTACTTC.

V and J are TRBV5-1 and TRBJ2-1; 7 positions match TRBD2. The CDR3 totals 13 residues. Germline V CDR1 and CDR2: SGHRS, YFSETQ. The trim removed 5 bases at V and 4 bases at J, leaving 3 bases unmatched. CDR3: CASRSGAYNEQFF. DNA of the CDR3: TGCGCCAGCAGGAGCGGGGCGTACAATGAGCAGTTCTTC.

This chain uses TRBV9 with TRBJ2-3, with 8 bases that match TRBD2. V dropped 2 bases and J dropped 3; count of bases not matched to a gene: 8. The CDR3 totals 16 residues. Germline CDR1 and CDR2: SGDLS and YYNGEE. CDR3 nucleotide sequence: TGTGCCAGCAGCGTGGGTACTAGCGGACCAACAGATACGCAGTATTTT. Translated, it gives CASSVGTSGPTDTQYF.

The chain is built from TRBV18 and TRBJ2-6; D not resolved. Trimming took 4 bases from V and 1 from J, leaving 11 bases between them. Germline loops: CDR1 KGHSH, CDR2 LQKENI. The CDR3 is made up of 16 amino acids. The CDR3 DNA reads TGTGCCAGCTCACTACTTGGGGTGTCTGGGGCCAACGTCCTGACTTTC. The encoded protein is CASSLLGVSGANVLTF.

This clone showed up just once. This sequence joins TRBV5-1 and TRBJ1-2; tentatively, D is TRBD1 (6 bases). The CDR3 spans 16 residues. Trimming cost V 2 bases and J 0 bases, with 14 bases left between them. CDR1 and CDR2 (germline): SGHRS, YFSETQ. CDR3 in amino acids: CASSFNGGRSNYGYTF. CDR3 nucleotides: TGCGCCAGCAGCTTCAACGGGGGCAGGTCTAACTATGGCTACACCTTC.

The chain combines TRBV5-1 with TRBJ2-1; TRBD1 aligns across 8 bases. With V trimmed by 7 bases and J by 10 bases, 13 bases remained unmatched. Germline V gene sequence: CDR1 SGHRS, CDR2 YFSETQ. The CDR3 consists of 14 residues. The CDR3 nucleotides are TGCGCCAGCTCCTTGGCAGGGGGCGATTTAGAGCAGTTCTTC. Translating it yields CASSLAGGDLEQFF.

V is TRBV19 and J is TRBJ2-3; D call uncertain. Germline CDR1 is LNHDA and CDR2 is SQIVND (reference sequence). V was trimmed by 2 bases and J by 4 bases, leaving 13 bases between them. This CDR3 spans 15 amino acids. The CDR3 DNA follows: TGTGCCAGTAGTATAACTTACTTCGATCCAGATACGCAGTATTTT. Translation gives CASSITYFDPDTQYF.

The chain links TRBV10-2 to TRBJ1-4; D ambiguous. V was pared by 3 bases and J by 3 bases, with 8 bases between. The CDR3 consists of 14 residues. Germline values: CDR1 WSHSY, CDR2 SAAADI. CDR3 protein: CASSDTEANEKLFF. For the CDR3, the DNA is TGCGCCAGCAGTGATACAGAAGCTAATGAAAAACTGTTTTTT.